This entry features one T cell receptor beta chain sequence. The sample comes from a study of technical replicates of blood from a handful of donors. The CDR3 runs 15 residues. Germline assignment: CDR1 SGHDN and CDR2 FVKESK. V lost 0 bases and J lost 6; bases outside the gene matches: 6. Method: immunoSEQ multiplex PCR; TCRdb's copy keeps in-frame clones and lacks some. This table holds approximately 81,000 clones, nearly 97% found once. The gene calls are TRBV14 and TRBJ1-2; TRBD1 matches 8 bases. This receptor was identified in a human donor in good health. Source material: T cells isolated from PBMCs. The CDR3, as DNA: TGTGCCAGCAGCCAAGATGCCGGACAGGGCCATGGCTACACCTTC. Encoded protein: CASSQDAGQGHGYTF. Full variable domain (rest looked up from reference TRBV14 and TRBJ1-2): EAGVTQFPSHSVIEKGQTVTLRCDPISGHDNLYWYRRVMGKEIKFLLHFVKESKQDESGMPNNRFLAERTGGTYSTLKVQPAELEDSGVYFCASSQDAGQGHGYTFGSGTRLTVV.